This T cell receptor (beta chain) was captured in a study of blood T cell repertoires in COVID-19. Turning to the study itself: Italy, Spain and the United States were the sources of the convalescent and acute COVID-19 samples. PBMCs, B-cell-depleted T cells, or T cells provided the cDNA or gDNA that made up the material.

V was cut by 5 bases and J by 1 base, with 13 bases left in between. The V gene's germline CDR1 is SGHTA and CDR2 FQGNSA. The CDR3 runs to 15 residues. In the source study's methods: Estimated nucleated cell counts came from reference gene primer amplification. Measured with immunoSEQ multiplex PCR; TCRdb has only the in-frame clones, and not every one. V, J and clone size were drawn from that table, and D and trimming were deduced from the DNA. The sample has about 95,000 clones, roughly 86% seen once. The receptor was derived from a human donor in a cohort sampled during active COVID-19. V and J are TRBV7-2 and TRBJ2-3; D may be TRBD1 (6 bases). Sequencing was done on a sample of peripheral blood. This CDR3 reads CASSPQGMRTDTQYF. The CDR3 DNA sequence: TGTGCCAGCAGCCCCCAGGGGATGCGCACAGATACGCAGTATTTT.